The rows below give T cell receptor beta chains drawn from one sample of a study of beta chain features in type 1 diabetes. Profiling relied on immunoSEQ multiplex PCR, and the TCRdb table lists in-frame clones only, not all of them. The sample includes tens of thousands of clones, around a third of them seen just once. Source material: stem cell memory CD4+ T cells from blood. These receptors originate from a woman under 30 in good health. The CDR3 runs from the conserved cysteine through the conserved F or W. A D gene is named only where the DNA matches it firmly. Size values are once, few and many counts, or a class for expanded clones, and some rows have none.

D,J,V,size,CDR3,DNA
-,TRBJ1-1,TRBV9,-,CASSPRVTVMNTEAFF,TGTGCCAGCAGCCCCCGCGTAACAGTCATGAACACTGAAGCTTTCTTT
-,TRBJ2-5,TRBV2,-,CASSEQGNRRETQYF,TGTGCCAGCAGTGAACAAGGGAACCGGAGGGAGACCCAGTACTTC
-,TRBJ2-4,TRBV2,-,CASRVGGGAGSLVQYF,TGTGCCAGCAGGGTCGGAGGGGGCGCAGGGAGTTTGGTTCAGTACTTC
-,TRBJ2-2,TRBV2,-,CASSDDTGELFF,TGTGCCAGCAGTGACGACACCGGGGAGCTGTTTTTT
TRBD1,TRBJ1-2,TRBV29-1,-,CSVEVGTGGVGYTF,TGCAGCGTTGAAGTCGGCACAGGGGGGGTTGGCTACACCTTC
TRBD2,TRBJ2-1,TRBV5-1,few,CASSPGTSGYNEQFF,TGCGCCAGCAGCCCCGGGACTAGCGGCTACAATGAGCAGTTCTTC
TRBD1,TRBJ1-1,TRBV18,-,CASSPQGGLSSLNTEAFF,TGTGCCAGCTCACCCCAGGGGGGACTGAGTTCATTGAACACTGAAGCTTTCTTT
-,TRBJ2-2,TRBV5-1,-,CASSLAGDTGELFF,TGCGCCAGCAGCTTGGCGGGTGACACCGGGGAGCTGTTTTTT
-,TRBJ1-4,TRBV7-9,few,CASSLQISGFLGKLFF,TGTGCCAGCAGCTTACAAATCAGCGGGTTCTTGGGAAAACTGTTTTTT
-,TRBJ2-4,TRBV5-6,-,CASSLGGQLQKNIQYF,TGTGCCAGCAGCTTGGGGGGCCAGTTACAGAAGAACATTCAGTACTTC
-,TRBJ1-1,TRBV28,few,CAVQGGTEAFF,TGTGCCGTACAGGGTGGGACTGAAGCTTTCTTT
-,TRBJ2-3,TRBV2,-,CASRETGISTDTQYF,TGTGCCAGCAGGGAAACAGGGATTAGTACAGATACGCAGTATTTT
TRBD1,TRBJ2-5,TRBV2,-,CASRTRDRETETQYF,TGTGCCAGCAGGACCCGGGACAGGGAAACAGAGACCCAGTACTTC
TRBD1,TRBJ2-7,TRBV6-5,-,CASSNHRGLYEQYF,TGTGCCAGCAGTAACCACAGGGGCCTCTACGAGCAGTACTTC
TRBD2,TRBJ2-1,TRBV9,-,CASSEGTSAAYNEQFF,TGTGCCAGCAGCGAGGGGACTAGCGCGGCCTACAATGAGCAGTTCTTC
TRBD1,TRBJ2-7,TRBV7-9,many,CASSLGDSYEQYF,TGTGCCAGCAGCTTAGGGGACAGCTACGAGCAGTACTTC
TRBD1,TRBJ1-2,TRBV4-2,-,CASSLDRANYGYTF,TGTGCCAGCAGCCTCGACAGGGCTAACTATGGCTACACCTTC
-,TRBJ2-1,TRBV5-4,-,CASSLGRGRNEQFF,TGTGCCAGCAGCTTGGGAAGGGGTAGGAATGAGCAGTTCTTC
-,TRBJ2-5,TRBV11-2,-,CASSLEPGGQGETQYF,TGTGCCAGCAGCTTAGAGCCGGGGGGCCAGGGGGAGACCCAGTACTTC
TRBD2,TRBJ2-7,TRBV7-2,few,CASSLASAGVSTYEQYF,TGTGCCAGCAGCTTAGCGTCAGCGGGGGTATCTACCTACGAGCAGTACTTC
TRBD1,TRBJ2-7,TRBV7-2,-,CASSLGGQLYEQYF,TGTGCCAGCAGCTTAGGGGGACAGCTATACGAGCAGTACTTC
-,TRBJ1-5,TRBV18,-,CASSPRRDKPQPQHF,TGTGCCAGCTCACCCCGGAGGGATAAACCCCAGCCCCAGCATTTT
-,TRBJ2-5,TRBV4-1,few,CASSQREGGETQYF,TGCGCCAGCAGCCAGAGGGAAGGCGGGGAGACCCAGTACTTC
-,TRBJ2-1,TRBV7-6,-,CASSLGGQGLNEQFF,TGTGCCAGCAGCTTAGGTGGACAAGGGCTCAATGAGCAGTTCTTC
TRBD1,TRBJ2-7,TRBV7-2,few,CASRDRAHSYEQYF,TGTGCCAGCCGAGACAGGGCCCACTCCTACGAGCAGTACTTC
TRBD1,TRBJ2-5,TRBV29-1,few,CSVEGWTGQRLRGETQYF,TGCAGCGTTGAAGGTTGGACAGGGCAGCGCTTACGAGGAGAGACCCAGTACTTC
TRBD1,TRBJ2-1,TRBV18,-,CASSPPNRGSNNEQFF,TGTGCCAGCTCACCCCCCAACAGGGGGAGTAACAATGAGCAGTTCTTC
TRBD2,TRBJ2-1,TRBV7-9,-,CASSSTSGGTYNEQFF,TGTGCCAGCAGCTCCACTAGCGGGGGGACCTACAATGAGCAGTTCTTC
-,TRBJ2-7,TRBV6-5,-,CASSLDRDKSYEQYF,TGTGCCAGCAGTCTCGACCGGGACAAGTCGTACGAGCAGTACTTC
TRBD1,TRBJ2-3,TRBV30,few,CAWSTRTGGTDTQYF,TGTGCCTGGAGTACTAGGACAGGGGGCACAGATACGCAGTATTTT
-,TRBJ2-4,TRBV7-9,few,CASSSAGALAKNIQYF,TGTGCCAGCAGCTCCGCAGGGGCCCTAGCCAAAAACATTCAGTACTTC
-,TRBJ2-7,TRBV29-1,-,CSVGLTYEQYF,TGCAGCGTTGGCCTAACCTACGAGCAGTACTTC
-,TRBJ1-2,TRBV6-5,-,CASSPRAGESYGYTF,TGTGCCAGCAGTCCCCGGGCCGGGGAGTCCTATGGCTACACCTTC
TRBD1,TRBJ2-5,TRBV11-2,few,CASSKLGTGTQETQYF,TGTGCCAGCAGCAAACTCGGGACAGGGACCCAAGAGACCCAGTACTTC
-,TRBJ1-5,TRBV5-1,-,CASSLAGRGAQPQHF,TGCGCCAGCAGCTTGGCGGGCAGGGGCGCTCAGCCCCAGCATTTT
-,TRBJ2-7,TRBV7-9,-,CASSASGAFDEQYF,TGTGCCAGCAGCGCCTCAGGGGCTTTCGACGAGCAGTACTTC
-,TRBJ1-5,TRBV5-1,-,CASSFSAGNQPQHF,TGCGCCAGCAGCTTCTCGGCGGGTAATCAGCCCCAGCATTTT
-,TRBJ2-3,TRBV18,many,CASSPTPGETQYF,TGTGCCAGCTCACCCACGCCGGGGGAGACGCAGTATTTT
TRBD1,TRBJ1-2,TRBV30,few,CAWNRGTNYGYTF,TGTGCCTGGAACAGGGGGACAAACTATGGCTACACCTTC
TRBD1,TRBJ2-5,TRBV4-2,-,CASSQDRGQGWETQYF,TGTGCCAGCAGCCAAGACCGAGGACAGGGATGGGAGACCCAGTACTTC
TRBD2,TRBJ2-3,TRBV9,-,CASSVSGGDTQYF,TGTGCCAGCAGCGTTAGCGGGGGTGATACGCAGTATTTT
TRBD1,TRBJ1-2,TRBV30,few,CAWIPTGQGPGGYTF,TGTGCCTGGATTCCGACCGGACAGGGGCCTGGAGGCTACACCTTC
-,TRBJ2-7,TRBV7-2,-,CASSLGPESTYEQYF,TGTGCCAGCAGCTTAGGGCCGGAGTCCACCTACGAGCAGTACTTC
-,TRBJ2-1,TRBV5-5,few,CASSLVSRGWISSYNEQFF,TGTGCCAGCAGCTTGGTTTCCCGAGGCTGGATAAGCTCCTACAATGAGCAGTTCTTC
-,TRBJ2-3,TRBV5-1,-,CASSYNAGTDTQYF,TGCGCCAGTTCCTACAATGCGGGAACAGATACGCAGTATTTT
-,TRBJ2-5,TRBV6-6,few,CASSYPQGTQYF,TGTGCCAGCAGTTACCCCCAGGGGACCCAGTACTTC
TRBD2,TRBJ2-1,TRBV30,-,CAWSGVLAGSSYNEQFF,TGTGCCTGGAGCGGAGTACTAGCGGGCTCCTCCTACAATGAGCAGTTCTTC
TRBD1,TRBJ1-5,TRBV7-2,-,CASSPPTGGPNQPQHF,TGTGCCAGCAGCCCACCAACAGGGGGGCCCAATCAGCCCCAGCATTTT
-,TRBJ2-5,TRBV2,many,CASSDRVGGRKTQYF,TGTGCCAGCAGTGACCGGGTGGGCGGGCGGAAGACCCAGTACTTC
TRBD2,TRBJ2-5,TRBV29-1,-,CSVEVVGAGVYQETQYF,TGCAGCGTTGAAGTGGTGGGAGCGGGGGTCTACCAAGAGACCCAGTACTTC
-,TRBJ1-3,TRBV30,-,CAWSISGGNTIYF,TGTGCCTGGAGTATAAGCGGCGGAAACACCATATATTTT
TRBD1,TRBJ2-1,TRBV7-3,few,CASSLRDRGGNEQFF,TGTGCCAGCAGCCTCCGGGACAGGGGGGGAAATGAGCAGTTCTTC
-,TRBJ1-2,TRBV6-5,-,CASSYSRAGESGYTF,TGTGCCAGCAGTTACTCGAGAGCAGGGGAGAGTGGCTACACCTTC
-,TRBJ2-5,TRBV6-6,-,CASSSQGIGQYF,TGTGCCAGCAGTTCCCAGGGGATAGGGCAGTACTTC